This T cell receptor beta chain was obtained from a study of blood T cells in healthy people across ages. Combining a sample-barcoded 5' primer with a J-beta primer mix, a second PCR ran for roughly 6 to 11 cycles. A template-switch adaptor with 12 random nucleotides tagged each cDNA molecule. TCRdb analysed the 5' RACE reads with MiXCR anew, one entry per CDR3 protein. The table records about 1.7 million distinct CDR3 sequences, roughly 28% of them present only once. Germline V lookup: CDR1 DFQATT, CDR2 SNEGSKA (reference sequence). V was pared by 0 bases and J by 3 bases, with 15 bases between. This CDR3 has 16 amino acids. Whenever a sample was processed, at least 6 million PBMCs were isolated. Total RNA amounts of at least 6 micrograms were extracted per sample. Whole-study findings and limits: Correlation between TCR beta diversity and naive T cell percentage was strong.

Ten or more counts support this clonotype. What it binds is unknown. V gene TRBV20-1 combines with J gene TRBJ2-1; D is uncertain. The sequence was obtained from a woman in her twenties or thirties in good health. Sequenced sample: blood. The CDR3 region has the DNA TGCAGTGCTAGAGACGCTTATCGACCCATCTACAATGAGCAGTTCTTC. Translated: CSARDAYRPIYNEQFF.